These 19 T cell receptor beta chains were all obtained from the same sample, sequenced in a study of shared clonotypes between healthy human individuals. Sequencing used immunoSEQ multiplex PCR; TCRdb keeps in-frame clones, though not all of them. The repertoire holds roughly 2.4 million clones, with approximately 95% as singletons. The specimen sequenced was naive CD4+ T cells sorted from blood. Subset denoted: CD45RA+ positively selected. The source is a man between 18 and 35 years old in good health.

The rearrangement links TRBV5-1 to TRBJ2-7, with 8 bases lining up with TRBD1. This CDR3 comprises 14 residues. The V and J ends lost 1 base and 6 bases, in that order; junction bases with no gene match: 6. The V gene's germline CDR1 is SGHRS and CDR2 YFSETQ. CDR3 residues: CASSLHGQGLEQYF. DNA for the CDR3: TGCGCCAGCAGCTTGCACGGACAGGGTCTCGAGCAGTACTTC.

J is TRBJ1-3 and V is TRBV6-5; TRBD1 matches 10 bases. V dropped 4 bases and J dropped 4; count of bases not matched to a gene: 7. This CDR3 region has 16 residues. Germline CDR1 reads MNHEY; CDR2 reads SVGAGI. The CDR3 bases are TGTGCCAGCAGTTCCGGGACAGGGGTTGTCGGAAACACCATATATTTT. Protein product: CASSSGTGVVGNTIYF.

J is TRBJ2-3 and V is TRBV1; TRBD2, the D gene given by the table, was not confirmed from the DNA. TRBV1 is labeled a pseudogene. The CDR3 runs to 18 residues. This CDR3 reads CTSSHGLAGGSSTDTQYF. The DNA for the CDR3 is TGCACCAGCAGCCACGGACTAGCGGGAGGGTCTAGCACAGATACGCAGTATTTT.

The chain joins TRBV2 to TRBJ2-2; TRBD1 is a possible D gene (6 bases). Germline V CDR1 and CDR2: SNHLY, FYNNEI. The CDR3 loop spans 14 amino acids. V was trimmed by 11 bases and J by 3 bases, leaving 16 bases between them. The CDR3 sequence: CASSGAKYTGELFF. For the CDR3, the DNA is TGTGCCTCCTCAGGGGCGAAGTACACCGGGGAGCTGTTTTTT.

V and J are TRBV7-3 and TRBJ1-2; 11 nucleotides align to TRBD1. The V gene's germline CDR1 is SGHTA and CDR2 FQGTGA. V gave up 5 bases and J gave up 5 bases; unmatched junction bases: 10. CDR3 length: 16 residues. The CDR3 protein is CASSPGTGGGSYGYTF. CDR3 sequence (DNA): TGTGCCAGCAGCCCCGGGACAGGGGGTGGCTCTTATGGCTACACCTTC. The complete variable domain, with remaining parts taken from reference TRBV7-3 and TRBJ1-2, reads GAGVSQTPSNKVTEKGKYVELRCDPISGHTALYWYRQSLGQGPEFLIYFQGTGAADDSGLPNDRFFAVRPEGSVSTLKIQRTERGDSAVYLCASSPGTGGGSYGYTFGSGTRLTVV.

This clone was picked up one time. The rearrangement joins TRBV7-9 to TRBJ2-7; 12 bases match TRBD1. This CDR3 region has 14 residues. The ends lost 1 base at V and 6 bases at J; junction bases unmatched: 1. Per the germline V gene, CDR1 is SEHNR and CDR2 is FQNEAQ (reference sequence). CDR3 protein: CASSLGGQGAEQYF. The DNA for the CDR3 is TGTGCCAGCAGCTTAGGGGGACAGGGGGCCGAGCAGTACTTC.

The chain employs TRBV7-3 and TRBJ2-5; 8 bases line up with TRBD2. This CDR3 has 15 residues. V gave up 2 bases and J gave up 1 base; unmatched junction bases: 3. In germline, CDR1 is SGHTA, CDR2 FQGTGA. DNA for the CDR3: TGTGCCAGCAGCTTAGGCGGGGGGCTCCAAGAGACCCAGTACTTC. As protein: CASSLGGGLQETQYF. Together with reference TRBV7-3 and TRBJ2-5, the CDR3 gives the full variable domain: GAGVSQTPSNKVTEKGKYVELRCDPISGHTALYWYRQSLGQGPEFLIYFQGTGAADDSGLPNDRFFAVRPEGSVSTLKIQRTERGDSAVYLCASSLGGGLQETQYFGPGTRLLVL.

This chain links TRBV5-1 with TRBJ2-3, with a possible D match to TRBD1 (6 bases). Trimming pared 0 bases from V and 0 bases from J, leaving 8 bases between. The germline CDR1 and CDR2 sequences are SGHRS and YFSETQ. The CDR3 has 15 residues. CDR3 residues: CASSLDDRSTDTQYF. The CDR3 DNA reads as TGCGCCAGCAGCTTGGATGACAGGAGCACAGATACGCAGTATTTT.

The chain employs TRBV7-8 and TRBJ2-7; 7 bases match TRBD1. Trimming removed 2 bases from V and 1 base from J; junction bases left unmatched: 14. The CDR3 has 18 residues. CDR1 is SGHVS, CDR2 FQNEAQ, per germline. CDR3 in DNA: TGTGCCAGCAGCTTATATCCTCGAGTAGGACAGGCATCCTACGAGCAGTACTTC. It is translated as CASSLYPRVGQASYEQYF. Looking up the rest from reference TRBV7-8 and TRBJ2-7 gives the full variable domain: GAGVSQSPRYKVAKRGQDVALRCDPISGHVSLFWYQQALGQGPEFLTYFQNEAQLDKSGLPSDRFFAERPEGSVSTLKIQRTQQEDSAVYLCASSLYPRVGQASYEQYFGPGTRLTVT.

The V and J genes are TRBV27 and TRBJ1-6, with D unresolved. Trimming removed 6 bases from V and 1 base from J, with 7 bases in between. The CDR3 spans 14 residues. From germline, CDR1 is MNHEY and CDR2 SMNVEV (reference sequence). CDR3 region: CASSEGSYNSPLHF. CDR3 bases: TGTGCCAGCAGCGAAGGGTCCTATAATTCACCCCTCCACTTT.

The chain recombines TRBV9 with TRBJ2-7; D ambiguous. Germline V CDR1 and CDR2: SGDLS, YYNGEE. Deletions cut 3 bases from V and 5 bases from J, with 15 bases between. The CDR3 loop spans 14 amino acids. Here the CDR3 DNA reads TGTGCCAGCAGCGGAGACCCCCTCGCTCACGAGCAGTACTTC. This translates into CASSGDPLAHEQYF.

About this clone itself: Other DNA sequences from this sample encode an identical CDR3 as well. The chain recombines TRBV5-1 with TRBJ2-5; TRBD2 might be the D (6 bases). Between the trimmed V and J ends, which lost 1 base and 1 base, there was a span of 8 bases. The V gene's germline CDR1 is SGHRS and CDR2 YFSETQ. The CDR3 covers 14 residues. CDR3 in amino acids: CASSLNGGQETQYF. The CDR3 nucleotides are TGCGCCAGCAGCTTGAACGGGGGCCAAGAGACCCAGTACTTC.

The V gene is TRBV10-3, the J gene TRBJ1-3; D unclear. V lost 10 bases and J 4 bases, leaving 17 bases between the germline ends. Germline V gene data show CDR1 as ENHRY and CDR2 as SYGVKD. The length of the CDR3 is 14 residues. The CDR3 DNA follows: TGTGCCACGACGGGAGGTATGTCCGGAAACACCATATATTTT. Translated, it gives CATTGGMSGNTIYF.

The chain couples TRBV9 to TRBJ2-3, with D perhaps TRBD2 (7 bases). Germline V lookup: CDR1 SGDLS, CDR2 YYNGEE. Trimming left V 4 bases short and J 6 bases short, with 15 bases between. The length of the CDR3 is 14 residues. Here the CDR3 DNA reads TGTGCCAGCAGCCCCCGGACTAGGGGGGATACGCAGTATTTT. Translation gives CASSPRTRGDTQYF.

The chain recombines TRBV1 with TRBJ2-1; the table's D call of TRBD1 was not tested on the DNA. TRBV1 is shown as a pseudogene. The CDR3 contains 17 residues. CDR3 in amino acids: CTSSQEARQGTYNEQFF. Here the CDR3 DNA reads TGCACCAGCAGCCAAGAGGCCCGACAGGGGACCTACAATGAGCAGTTCTTC.

The chain couples TRBV28 to TRBJ1-6; a possible D gene is TRBD1 (5 bases). V lost 7 bases and J lost 7, with 20 bases in between. Germline CDR1 reads MDHEN; CDR2 reads SYDVKM. The CDR3 is 16 amino acids. The CDR3 spells CASTKDTSLRNSPLHF. Written as DNA, the CDR3 is TGTGCCAGCACTAAGGACACCTCACTGCGGAATTCACCCCTCCACTTT.

The genes are TRBV7-3 and TRBJ2-1; 11 bases match TRBD2. Trimming cost V 7 bases and J 6 bases; bases outside gene matches: 8. This CDR3 comprises 15 residues. CDR1 and CDR2 (germline): SGHTA, FQGTGA. The DNA for the CDR3 is TGTGCCAGCACCCTTAGCGGGGGGGCCGTCAATGAGCAGTTCTTC. Its protein is CASTLSGGAVNEQFF.

J is TRBJ2-2 and V is TRBV18, with TRBD2 matching over 10 bases. The junction had 4 bases not matched to a gene; V was cut back by 3 bases and J by 3 bases. Germline lookup yields CDR1 KGHSH and CDR2 LQKENI. The CDR3 sequence is 16 residues long. For the CDR3, the DNA is TGTGCCAGCTCACCCTTTCTAGCGGGAGACACCGGGGAGCTGTTTTTT. This sequence encodes CASSPFLAGDTGELFF.

This clone came up once. The chain links TRBV25-1 to TRBJ1-3; no clear D. Trimming cost V 8 bases and J 0 bases, with 8 bases left between them. Germline values: CDR1 MGHDK, CDR2 SYGVNS. The CDR3 loop spans 13 amino acids. The CDR3 loop reads CASGRASGNTIYF. The CDR3, as DNA: TGTGCCAGCGGCCGCGCCTCTGGAAACACCATATATTTT.